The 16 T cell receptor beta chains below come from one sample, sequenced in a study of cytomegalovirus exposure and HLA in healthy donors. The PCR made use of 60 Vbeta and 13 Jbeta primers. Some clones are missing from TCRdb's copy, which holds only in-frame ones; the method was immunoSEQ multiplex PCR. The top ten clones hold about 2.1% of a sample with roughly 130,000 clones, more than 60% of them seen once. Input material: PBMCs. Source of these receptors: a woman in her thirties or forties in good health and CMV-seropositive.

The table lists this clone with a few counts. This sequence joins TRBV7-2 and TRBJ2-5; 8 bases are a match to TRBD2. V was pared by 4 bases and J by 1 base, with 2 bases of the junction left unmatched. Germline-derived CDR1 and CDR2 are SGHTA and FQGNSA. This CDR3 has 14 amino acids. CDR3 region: CASSSTSGQETQYF. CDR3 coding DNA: TGTGCCAGCAGCTCCACTAGCGGCCAAGAGACCCAGTACTTC.

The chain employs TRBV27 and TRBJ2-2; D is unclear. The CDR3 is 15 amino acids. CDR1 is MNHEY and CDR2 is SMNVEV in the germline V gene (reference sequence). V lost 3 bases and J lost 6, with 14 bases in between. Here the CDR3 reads CASSFSPRLAGELFF. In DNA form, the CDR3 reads TGTGCCAGCAGTTTTTCCCCTAGATTAGCCGGGGAGCTGTTTTTT.

The CDR3 region is CASTLGQGTTNEKLFF. DNA of the CDR3: TGTGCCAGCACCCTAGGACAGGGAACAACTAATGAAAAACTGTTTTTT. V is TRBV28 and J is TRBJ1-4; 8 bases map to TRBD1. V was clipped by 7 bases and J by 0 bases; unmatched bases: 7. Germline V gene sequence: CDR1 MDHEN, CDR2 SYDVKM. The CDR3 loop spans 16 amino acids.

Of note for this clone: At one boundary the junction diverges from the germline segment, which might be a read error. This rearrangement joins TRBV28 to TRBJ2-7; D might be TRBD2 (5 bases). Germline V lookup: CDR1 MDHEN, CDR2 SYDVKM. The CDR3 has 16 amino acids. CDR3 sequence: CASSSPGLVKTYERYF. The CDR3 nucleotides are TGTGCCAGCAGTTCTCCCGGACTCGTAAAAACCTACGAGCGGTACTTC. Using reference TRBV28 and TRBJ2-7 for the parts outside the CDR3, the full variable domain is DVKVTQSSRYLVKRTGEKVFLECVQDMDHENMFWYRQDPGLGLRLIYFSYDVKMKEKGDIPEGYSVSREKKERFSLILESASTNQTSMYLCASSSPGLVKTYERYFGPGTRLTVT.

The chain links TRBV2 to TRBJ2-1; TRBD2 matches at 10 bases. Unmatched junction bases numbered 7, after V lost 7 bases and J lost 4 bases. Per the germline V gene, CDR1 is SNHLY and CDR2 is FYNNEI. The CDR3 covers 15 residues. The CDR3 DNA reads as TGTGCCAGCATCATACTAGCGGGACTTTACAATGAGCAGTTCTTC. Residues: CASIILAGLYNEQFF.

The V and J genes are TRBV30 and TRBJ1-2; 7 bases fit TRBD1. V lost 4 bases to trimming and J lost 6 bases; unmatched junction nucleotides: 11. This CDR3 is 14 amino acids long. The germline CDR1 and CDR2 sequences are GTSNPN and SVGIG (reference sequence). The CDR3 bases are TGTGCCTGGACCCCCGGAGAACAGGGGAATGGCTACACCTTC. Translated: CAWTPGEQGNGYTF.

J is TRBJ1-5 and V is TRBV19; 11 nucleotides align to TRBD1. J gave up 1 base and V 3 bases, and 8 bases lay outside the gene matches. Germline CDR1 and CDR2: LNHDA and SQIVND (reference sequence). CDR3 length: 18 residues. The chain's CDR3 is CASSMDRGRGSSNQPQHF. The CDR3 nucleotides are TGTGCCAGTAGTATGGACAGGGGGCGAGGGAGCAGCAATCAGCCCCAGCATTTT. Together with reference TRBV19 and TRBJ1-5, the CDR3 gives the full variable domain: DGGITQSPKYLFRKEGQNVTLSCEQNLNHDAMYWYRQDPGQGLRLIYYSQIVNDFQKGDIAEGYSVSREKKESFPLTVTSAQKNPTAFYLCASSMDRGRGSSNQPQHFGDGTRLSIL.

The CDR3 protein is CASSLRQGLTVTGYTF. The CDR3 bases are TGTGCCAGCAGCCTCAGACAGGGGCTTACGGTTACAGGCTACACCTTC. The chain employs TRBV5-5 and TRBJ1-2; TRBD1 aligns across 8 bases. The CDR3 is 16 amino acids. V dropped 4 bases and J dropped 8; count of bases not matched to a gene: 16. Germline-derived CDR1 and CDR2 are SGHKS and YYEKEE (reference sequence).

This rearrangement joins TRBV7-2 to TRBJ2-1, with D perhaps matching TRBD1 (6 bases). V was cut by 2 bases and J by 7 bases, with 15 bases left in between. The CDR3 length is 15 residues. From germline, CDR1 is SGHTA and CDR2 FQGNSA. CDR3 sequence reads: CASSLSQGRVNEQFF. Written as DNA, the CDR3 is TGTGCCAGCAGCTTAAGTCAGGGGCGGGTAAATGAGCAGTTCTTC.

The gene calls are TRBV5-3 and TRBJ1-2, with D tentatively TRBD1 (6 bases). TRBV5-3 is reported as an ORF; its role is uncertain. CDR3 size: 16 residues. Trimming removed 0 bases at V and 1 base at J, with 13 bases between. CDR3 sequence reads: CARSLGRTVSNYGYTF. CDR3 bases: TGTGCCAGAAGCTTGGGTAGGACAGTTAGTAACTATGGCTACACCTTC.

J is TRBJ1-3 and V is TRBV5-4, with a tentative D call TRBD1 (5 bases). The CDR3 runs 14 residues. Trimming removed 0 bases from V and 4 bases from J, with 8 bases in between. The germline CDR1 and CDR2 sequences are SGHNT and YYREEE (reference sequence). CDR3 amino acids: CASSLGQKGNTIYF. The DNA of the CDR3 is TGTGCCAGCAGCTTGGGACAGAAAGGAAACACCATATATTTT.

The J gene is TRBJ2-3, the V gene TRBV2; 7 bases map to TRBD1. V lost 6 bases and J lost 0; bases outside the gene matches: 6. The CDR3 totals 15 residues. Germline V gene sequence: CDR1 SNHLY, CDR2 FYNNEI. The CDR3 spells CASRRQGYSTDTQYF. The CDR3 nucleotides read TGTGCCAGCAGAAGACAGGGCTATAGCACAGATACGCAGTATTTT.

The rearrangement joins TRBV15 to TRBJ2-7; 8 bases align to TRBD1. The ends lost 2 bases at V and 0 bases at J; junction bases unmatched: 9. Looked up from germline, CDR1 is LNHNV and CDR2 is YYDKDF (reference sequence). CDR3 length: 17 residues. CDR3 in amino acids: CATSRQTGGTNSYEQYF. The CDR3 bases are TGTGCCACCAGCAGACAAACAGGGGGTACTAACTCCTACGAGCAGTACTTC.

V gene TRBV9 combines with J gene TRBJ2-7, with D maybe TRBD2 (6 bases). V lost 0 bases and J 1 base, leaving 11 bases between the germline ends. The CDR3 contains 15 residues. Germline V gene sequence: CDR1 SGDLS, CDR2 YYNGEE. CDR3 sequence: CASSVGPSASYEQYF. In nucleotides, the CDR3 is TGTGCCAGCAGCGTAGGTCCTAGCGCGTCCTACGAGCAGTACTTC.

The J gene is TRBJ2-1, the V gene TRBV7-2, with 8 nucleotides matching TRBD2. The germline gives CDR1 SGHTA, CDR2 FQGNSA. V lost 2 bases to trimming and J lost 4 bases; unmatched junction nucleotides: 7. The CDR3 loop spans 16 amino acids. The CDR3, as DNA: TGTGCCAGCAGCTTACCGCGGGGGGTCTCTTACAATGAGCAGTTCTTC. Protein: CASSLPRGVSYNEQFF.

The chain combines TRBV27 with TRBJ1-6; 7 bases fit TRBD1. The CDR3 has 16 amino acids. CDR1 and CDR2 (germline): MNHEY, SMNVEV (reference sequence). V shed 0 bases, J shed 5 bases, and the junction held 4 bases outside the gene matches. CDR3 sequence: CASSLSPRGDNSPLHF. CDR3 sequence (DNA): TGTGCCAGCAGTTTATCGCCCAGGGGGGATAATTCACCCCTCCACTTT.